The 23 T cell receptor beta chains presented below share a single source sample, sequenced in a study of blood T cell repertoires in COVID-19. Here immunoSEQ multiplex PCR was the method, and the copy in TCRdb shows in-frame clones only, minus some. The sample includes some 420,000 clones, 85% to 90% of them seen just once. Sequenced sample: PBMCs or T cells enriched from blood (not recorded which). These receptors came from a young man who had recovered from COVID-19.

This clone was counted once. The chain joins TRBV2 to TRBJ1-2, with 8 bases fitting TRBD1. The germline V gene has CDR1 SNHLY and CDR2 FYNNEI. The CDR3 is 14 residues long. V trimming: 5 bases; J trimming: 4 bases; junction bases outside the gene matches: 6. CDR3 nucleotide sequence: TGTGCCAGCAGTTCCAGGGGGCGCGGCTATGGCTACACCTTC. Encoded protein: CASSSRGRGYGYTF.

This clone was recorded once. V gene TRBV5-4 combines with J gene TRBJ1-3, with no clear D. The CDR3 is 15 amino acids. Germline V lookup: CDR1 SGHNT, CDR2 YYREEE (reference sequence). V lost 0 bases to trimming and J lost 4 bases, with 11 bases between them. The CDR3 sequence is CASSLDPLRGNTIYF. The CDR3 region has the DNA TGTGCCAGCAGCTTGGACCCCTTGCGCGGAAACACCATATATTTT.

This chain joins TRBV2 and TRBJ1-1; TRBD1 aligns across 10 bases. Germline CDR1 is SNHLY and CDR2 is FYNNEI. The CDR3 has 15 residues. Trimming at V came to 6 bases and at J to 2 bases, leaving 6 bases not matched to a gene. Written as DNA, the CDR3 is TGTGCCAGCAGGCCCGGGACAGGGGATAACACTGAAGCTTTCTTT. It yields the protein CASRPGTGDNTEAFF.

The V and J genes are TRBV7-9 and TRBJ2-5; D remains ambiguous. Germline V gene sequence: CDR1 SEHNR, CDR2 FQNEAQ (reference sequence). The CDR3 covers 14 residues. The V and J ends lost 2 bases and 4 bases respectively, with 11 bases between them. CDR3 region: CASSLSLGRETQYF. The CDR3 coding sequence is TGTGCCAGCAGCTTAAGTCTTGGCCGAGAGACCCAGTACTTC.

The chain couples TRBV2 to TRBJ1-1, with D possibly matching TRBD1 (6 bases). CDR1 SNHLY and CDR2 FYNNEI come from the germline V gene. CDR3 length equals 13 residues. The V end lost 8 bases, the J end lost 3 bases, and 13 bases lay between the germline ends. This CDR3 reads CASCRGADTEAFF. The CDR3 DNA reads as TGTGCCAGCTGTCGGGGGGCGGACACTGAAGCTTTCTTT.

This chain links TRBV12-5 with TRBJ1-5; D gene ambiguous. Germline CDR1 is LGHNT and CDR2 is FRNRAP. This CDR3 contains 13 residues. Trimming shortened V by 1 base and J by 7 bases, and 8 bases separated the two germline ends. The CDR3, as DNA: TGTGCTAGTGGTTTGGGATTAGTCCAGCCCCAGCATTTT. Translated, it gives CASGLGLVQPQHF. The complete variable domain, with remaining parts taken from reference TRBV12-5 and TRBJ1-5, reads DARVTQTPRHKVTEMGQEVTMRCQPILGHNTVFWYRQTMMQGLELLAYFRNRAPLDDSGMPKDRFSAEMPDATLATLKIQPSEPRDSAVYFCASGLGLVQPQHFGDGTRLSIL.

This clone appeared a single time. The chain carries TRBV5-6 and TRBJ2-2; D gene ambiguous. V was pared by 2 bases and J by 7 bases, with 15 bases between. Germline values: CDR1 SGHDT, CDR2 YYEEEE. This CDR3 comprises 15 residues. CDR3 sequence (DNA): TGTGCCAGCAGCTTCTGGTCGCGGTTCCTCGGGGAGCTGTTTTTT. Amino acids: CASSFWSRFLGELFF.

This chain's CDR3 is CASSSGNTEAFF. CDR3 DNA sequence: TGTGCCAGCTCGTCGGGGAACACTGAAGCTTTCTTT. The chain has TRBV18 and TRBJ1-1; D unclear. Germline CDR1 KGHSH, CDR2 LQKENI. V was trimmed by 6 bases and J by 1 base, leaving 6 bases between them. The CDR3 totals 12 residues.

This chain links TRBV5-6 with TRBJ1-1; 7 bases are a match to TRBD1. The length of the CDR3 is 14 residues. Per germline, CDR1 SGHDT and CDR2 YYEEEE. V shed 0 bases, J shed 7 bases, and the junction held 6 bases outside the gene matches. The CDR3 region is CASSLDWGQLEAFF. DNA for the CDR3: TGTGCCAGCAGCTTGGATTGGGGACAGCTTGAAGCTTTCTTT.

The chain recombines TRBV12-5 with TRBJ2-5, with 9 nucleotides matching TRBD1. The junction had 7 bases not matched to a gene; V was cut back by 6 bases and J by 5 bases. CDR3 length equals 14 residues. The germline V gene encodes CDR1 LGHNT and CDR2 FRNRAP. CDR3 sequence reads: CASGRDRVDETQYF. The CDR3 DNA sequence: TGTGCTAGTGGGAGGGACAGGGTCGATGAGACCCAGTACTTC.

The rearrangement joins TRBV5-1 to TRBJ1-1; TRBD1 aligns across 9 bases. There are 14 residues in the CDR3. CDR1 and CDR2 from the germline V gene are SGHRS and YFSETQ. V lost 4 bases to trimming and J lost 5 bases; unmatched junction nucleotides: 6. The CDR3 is CASSGGTGSTEAFF. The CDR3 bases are TGCGCCAGCAGCGGAGGGACAGGGAGTACTGAAGCTTTCTTT.

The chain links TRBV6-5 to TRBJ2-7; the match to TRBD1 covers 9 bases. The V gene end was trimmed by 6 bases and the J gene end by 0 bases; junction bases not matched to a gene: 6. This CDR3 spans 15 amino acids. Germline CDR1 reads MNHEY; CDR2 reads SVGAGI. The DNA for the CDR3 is TGTGCCAGCAGACAGGGGGCTAGGGGCTCCTACGAGCAGTACTTC. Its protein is CASRQGARGSYEQYF.

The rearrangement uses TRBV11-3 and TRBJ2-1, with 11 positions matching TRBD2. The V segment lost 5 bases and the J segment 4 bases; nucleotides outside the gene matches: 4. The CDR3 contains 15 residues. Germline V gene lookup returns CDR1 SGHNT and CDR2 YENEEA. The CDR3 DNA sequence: TGTGCCAGCAGCCGAACTAGCGGGAGTTACAATGAGCAGTTCTTC. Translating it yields CASSRTSGSYNEQFF.

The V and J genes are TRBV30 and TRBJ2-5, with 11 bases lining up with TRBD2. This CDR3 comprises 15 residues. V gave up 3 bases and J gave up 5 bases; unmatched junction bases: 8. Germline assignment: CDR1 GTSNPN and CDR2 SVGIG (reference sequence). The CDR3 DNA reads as TGTGCCTGGAGATACAGACTAGCGGGAATGGAGACCCAGTACTTC. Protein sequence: CAWRYRLAGMETQYF.

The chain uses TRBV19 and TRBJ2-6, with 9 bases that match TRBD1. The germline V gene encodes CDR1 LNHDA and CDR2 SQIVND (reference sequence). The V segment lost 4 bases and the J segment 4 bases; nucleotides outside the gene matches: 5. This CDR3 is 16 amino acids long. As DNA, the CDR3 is TGTGCCAGTAGTACCACAGGGGGCGCCGGGGCCAACGTCCTGACTTTC. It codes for CASSTTGGAGANVLTF.

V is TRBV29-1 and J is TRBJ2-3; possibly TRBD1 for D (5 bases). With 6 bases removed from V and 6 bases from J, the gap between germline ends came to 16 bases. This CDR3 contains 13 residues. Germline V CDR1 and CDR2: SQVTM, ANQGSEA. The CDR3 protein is CSVLVGLQDTQYF. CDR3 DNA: TGCAGCGTCCTTGTGGGGCTTCAGGATACGCAGTATTTT.

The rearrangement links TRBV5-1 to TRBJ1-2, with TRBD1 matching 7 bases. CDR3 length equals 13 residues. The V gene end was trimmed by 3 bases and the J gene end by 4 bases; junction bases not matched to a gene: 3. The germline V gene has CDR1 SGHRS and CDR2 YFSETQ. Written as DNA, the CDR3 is TGCGCCAGCAGCTCGGGGGACAGCTATGGCTACACCTTC. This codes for CASSSGDSYGYTF.

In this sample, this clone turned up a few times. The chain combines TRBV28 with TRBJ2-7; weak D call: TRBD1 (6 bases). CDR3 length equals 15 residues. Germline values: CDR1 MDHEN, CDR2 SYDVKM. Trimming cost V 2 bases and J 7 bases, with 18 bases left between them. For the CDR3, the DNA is TGTGCCAGCAGTTTAGCCCGGGTCAGGGGTCGGGAGCAGTACTTC. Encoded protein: CASSLARVRGREQYF.

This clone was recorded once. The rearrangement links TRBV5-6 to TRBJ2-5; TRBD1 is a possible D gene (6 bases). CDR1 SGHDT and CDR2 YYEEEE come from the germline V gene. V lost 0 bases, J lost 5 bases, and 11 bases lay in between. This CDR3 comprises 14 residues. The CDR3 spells CASSLDYRAETQYF. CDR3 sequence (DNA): TGTGCCAGCAGCTTGGATTACAGGGCCGAGACCCAGTACTTC.

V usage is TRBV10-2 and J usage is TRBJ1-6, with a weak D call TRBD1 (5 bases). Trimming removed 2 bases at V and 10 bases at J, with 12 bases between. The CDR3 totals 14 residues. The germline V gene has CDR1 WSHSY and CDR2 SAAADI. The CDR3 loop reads CASSEDQGRSPLHF. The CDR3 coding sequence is TGCGCCAGCAGTGAGGATCAGGGTAGATCACCCCTCCACTTT.

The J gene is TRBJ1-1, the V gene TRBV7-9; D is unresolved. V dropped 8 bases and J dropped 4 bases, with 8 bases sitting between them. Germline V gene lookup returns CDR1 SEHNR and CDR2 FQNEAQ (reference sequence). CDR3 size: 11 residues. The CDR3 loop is CASGWSTEAFF. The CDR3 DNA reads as TGTGCCAGCGGGTGGAGCACTGAAGCTTTCTTT. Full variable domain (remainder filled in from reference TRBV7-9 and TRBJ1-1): DTGVSQNPRHKITKRGQNVTFRCDPISEHNRLYWYRQTLGQGPEFLTYFQNEAQLEKSRLLSDRFSAERPKGSFSTLEIQRTEQGDSAMYLCASGWSTEAFFGQGTRLTVV.

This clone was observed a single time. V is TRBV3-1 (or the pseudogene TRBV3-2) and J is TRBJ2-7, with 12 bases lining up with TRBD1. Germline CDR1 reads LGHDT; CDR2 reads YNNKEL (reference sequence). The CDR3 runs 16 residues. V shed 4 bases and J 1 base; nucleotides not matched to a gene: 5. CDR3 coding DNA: TGTGCCAGCAGCCGAGAGGGACAGGGGGCATCCTACGAGCAGTACTTC. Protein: CASSREGQGASYEQYF.

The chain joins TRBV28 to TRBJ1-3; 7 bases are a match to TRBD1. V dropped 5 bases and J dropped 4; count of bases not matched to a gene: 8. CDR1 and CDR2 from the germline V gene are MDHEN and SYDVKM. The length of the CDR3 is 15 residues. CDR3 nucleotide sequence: TGTGCCAGCAGTAACACAGGGACAGCAGGAAACACCATATATTTT. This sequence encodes CASSNTGTAGNTIYF.